The sequence of this T cell receptor (beta chain) was determined in a study of cytomegalovirus exposure and HLA in healthy donors (dated by TCRdb to 2016 to 2017). Describing the broader study: An earlier analysis of several hundred of the donors reported approximately 270 Gb of sequence data and more than 90 million unique TCR beta sequences from 150 million to 200 million T cells. High-throughput TCR immunosequencing, statistical association of individual TCRs with disease status, and machine learning were combined to predict cytomegalovirus infection status. A separate validation cohort of more than 100 different subjects was used in addition to the roughly 700-subject first cohort. Because of strong linkage in the cohort, 5 or 6 DR-DQ haplotypes were treated as single units for association and clustering. Rather than drawing on any new phenotypic data, the later analysis identified candidate immune exposures from TCR beta sequences and the way those sequences occurred across donors. Of the roughly 390 genotyped donors, less than 85% were placed in the genetic ancestry cluster associated with self-reported Caucasian donors. An earlier analysis of around 640 of the donors used high-throughput TCR beta sequencing to judge whether each TCR beta V gene segment behaved as functional or pseudogenic. Among 398 genotyped donors of the cohort, an average of approximately 250,000 unique TCR beta nucleotide sequences were sequenced per donor, roughly 20% of them non-productive. Alongside the repertoire data, information on donor age, sex, ethnicity and CMV serostatus was compiled. The aim of the study was to test whether cataloging public T cell receptors could identify signatures of past pathogen exposure. Using immunosequencing, the study profiled T cell repertoires from approximately 700 subjects and related those repertoires to cytomegalovirus serostatus. Roughly 300 gigabases of sequencing data and around 87 million unique TCR sequences were included in an early release covering about 600 HLA-typed donors. HLA typing included class I and class II loci at four-digit resolution. Typing coverage varied by locus: about 620-630 donors for A, B, C, DRB1 and DQB1; more than 500 for DQA1; over 600 for DPA1; about 450 for DPB1. Genome-wide SNP genotypes for about 55% of the roughly 670 donors were used in a later genetic analysis, which treated that subset as a discovery cohort. All discovery cohort repertoires had been generated using a single sequencing platform. A later analysis re-analyzed previously published TCR beta repertoires from several hundred donors and added high-resolution HLA genotyping to study TCR occurrence patterns.

The full study reports these points: Some 16 rarely observed V segments, including chromosome 9 orphons, were excluded from the earlier analysis of some 590 of the donors because counts were too low. A later analysis found that most CMV-associated TCR beta chains appeared HLA-restricted, with HLA associations seemingly driven largely by CMV exposure. In a later analysis, the rate of TCR association differed among HLA loci, with DRB1 alleles having the most associated TCRs and HLA-C alleles having the fewest. A later genetic analysis reported fewer N-insertions in productive TCRs among donors in an Asian-associated ancestry cluster than the roughly 620-donor mean. According to a later analysis, parvovirus B19, influenza, CMV and Epstein-Barr virus appeared linked to several top co-occurrence clusters. An earlier analysis of approximately 570 of the donors showed that most TCR beta V segments appeared in productive rearrangements either about 90% or about 30% of the time, which broadly matched IMGT annotations. Only TCR beta chains were sequenced in this cohort, and the absence of alpha or paired-chain data limited detectable features. In a later analysis, HLA-associated TCR beta chains showed more clonal expansion and lower generation probabilities than non-associated chains that were equally common. A further reported finding was that TCR beta sequences accurately predicted the HLA-A and HLA-B alleles for most subjects in the first cohort. Because HLA typing was missing for some donors at each locus, association tests included only the typed subset. Specific HLA alleles were associated with over 15,000 TCR beta sequences at a false discovery rate of 0.05 in a later analysis. The authors suggested that the approach could potentially be extended to other disease states and immunological phenotypes. Linkage disequilibrium might explain the correlated functional status among segregating V segments, but an unknown experimental factor could not be excluded. While some public TCRs were present in many individuals, most TCR sequences turned up only very rarely across donors. The sequencing pipeline was judged likely to have produced a cluster of highly shared sequence variants as a technical artifact. For the cohort, immune exposure information was limited to CMV serostatus. The study gave a list of more than 150 TCR beta chains associated with cytomegalovirus. Roughly uniform sequencing depth across donors was assumed in presence/absence analyses, although this assumption may not hold. When HLA alleles, especially DR and DQ, strongly co-occurred, attributing TCR associations to individual alleles was difficult. A later genetic analysis associated a missense DCLRE1C variant with V-gene and J-gene trimming of TCR beta chains, and an independent cohort replicated the association. The classifier was reported to diagnose cytomegalovirus status with high specificity and sensitivity in both the original cohort and the validation cohort. In vitro tests confirmed that a few of the cytomegalovirus-associated TCR beta chains recognize cytomegalovirus antigens.

The library was produced with the immunoSEQ multiplex PCR assay. For the multiplex PCR, a mixture combining 60 forward primers for TCR Vbeta segments and 13 reverse primers for TCR Jbeta segments was used. The CDR3 region of rearranged TCR beta genes was amplified from genomic DNA by a multiplex PCR assay. Amplified TCR beta libraries were sequenced as 87-base-pair reads on the Illumina HiSeq System. Under the source paper's analysis protocol: Across the 500 to 700 repertoires, a later analysis counted tens of millions of unique TCR beta chains, 9.5 million to 13 million of which were shared by at least two donors. A nearest-neighbor algorithm error-corrected the raw reads and collapsed the reads into unique sequences, merging closely related sequences to remove PCR and sequencing errors. CDR3 sequences were aligned to IMGT reference sequences to assign V, D and J gene segments. Each retained sequence needed at least a six-nucleotide match to both a V gene segment and a J gene segment. A rearrangement was called productive if the CDR3 had no stop codons and remained in frame with V and J, and every other rearrangement was called non-productive. Following IMGT convention, CDR3 was defined as the stretch from the second conserved V-encoded cysteine up to the conserved J-encoded phenylalanine. Sequences without an unambiguous match to a single V gene segment were excluded from the earlier analysis of almost 600 of the donors. An earlier analysis of 550 to 650 of the donors classified V segments as functional when productive rearrangements were above 56.7% and as segregating when the standard deviation between donors was above 5%. A statistical classification framework was built for diagnosing cytomegalovirus status from the catalog of TCR beta chain sequences. V and J gene assignment, in a later analysis, came from comparing TCR nucleotide sequences with IMGT/GENE-DB human TR gene sequences. The TCRdist pipeline was used in a later analysis to assign CDR3 sequences and most-parsimonious VDJ recombination scenarios. In a later analysis, each TCR beta chain was defined by its CDR3 amino acid sequence together with its V-gene family, and reads without a unique V-gene family were excluded. In a later analysis, approximately 590 highly shared, low-generation-probability nucleotide sequences were removed to address suspected cross-contamination and a sequencing artifact. In a later analysis, a clonal expansion index for each public chain was calculated from normalized within-repertoire ranks of inferred template counts. A later analysis computed generation probabilities with a VDJ recombination model fitted to out-of-frame rearrangements, and checked the results against IGoR. In a later analysis, hypergeometric tests were used to score TCR-TCR, TCR-HLA and TCR-CMV co-occurrence, with a repertoire-size bias correction applied to TCR pairs. In a later analysis, false discovery rates were estimated by permuting HLA or CMV assignments 20 times. A later analysis grouped co-occurring TCRs with DBSCAN, adding TCRdist sequence similarity when clustering within HLA-allele-positive subsets. For co-occurrence clustering, repertoires with fewer than 30,000 or more than 120,000 public chains were excluded, along with several repertoires with anomalous nucleotide sharing. TCRdb provides this immuneACCESS table in a form limited to in-frame rearrangements. Some clones are lacking; in checked studies, under half of them reflect an unresolved V gene, and why the rest are absent is not known. The DNA was the basis for D and trimming; V, J and clone size are from that table. A total of under 200,000 clones appear in this sample, about four fifths of them only once. Together, the top ten hold around 0.8% of the sample.

The cohort was made up of 500 to 850 healthy bone marrow donors. Cohort members were all nominally healthy when sampled, although unrecorded immune exposures were likely present. The donor was CMV seronegative and belonged to the group of 350 or so seronegative cohort members. Each donor provided a peripheral blood sample, and peripheral blood mononuclear cells were used for TCR beta sequencing. The Qiagen DNeasy Blood Extraction Kit was used to extract genomic DNA from the blood cell samples. In regard to this clone: Its antigen is currently not known. No much larger clone is present one base from it, and per-base qualities are unavailable.

Sequencing was carried out using PBMCs. The clonotype originates from a woman aged 18-29 years in good health and CMV-seronegative.

The CDR3 sequence is CASSDGTNTGELFF. The nucleotides are TGTGCCAGCAGTGACGGGACAAACACCGGGGAGCTGTTTTTT. The rearrangement joined TRBV6-4 to TRBJ2-2; the D region possibly corresponds to TRBD1 (6 bases align). The CDR3 numbers 14 residues from cysteine through phenylalanine. Only the CDR3 DNA stays, 42 bases, in frame from base 1. V was cut back by 2 bases and J by 2 bases, leaving a gap of 6 bases between them. The germline V gene supplies CDR1 MRHNA and CDR2 SNTAGT.